What follows are 14 T cell receptor beta chains derived from one specimen sequenced in a study of technical replicates of blood from a handful of donors (TCRdb year 2017). Preparation of the library involved the immunoSEQ multiplex PCR assay. Sourced from immuneACCESS, this table was stored by TCRdb with only in-frame sequences that have V and J called. A share of the clones is absent; for the studies checked, an unresolved V gene accounts for under half, and the remainder has no known explanation. The sample contains under 95,000 clones, about nine tenths of them found a single time. The top ten hold 0.3% to 0.4% of the sample. Sequenced sample: T cells isolated from PBMCs. These receptors all stem from a human donor in good health. Some clones in this sample may be carry-over from other donors' samples.

This chain joins TRBV27 and TRBJ2-7; 11 nucleotides match TRBD2. This CDR3 has 15 amino acids. Germline V gene lookup returns CDR1 MNHEY and CDR2 SMNVEV (reference sequence). Germline trimming cut 1 base from V and 5 bases from J; bases unmatched to any gene: 4. This chain's CDR3 is CASSLLTSGKHEQYF. In DNA form, the CDR3 reads TGTGCCAGCAGTTTATTGACTAGCGGGAAGCACGAGCAGTACTTC.

The chain recombines TRBV14 with TRBJ2-3; 7 bases agree with TRBD2. This CDR3 is 16 amino acids long. The germline CDR1 and CDR2 sequences are SGHDN and FVKESK. V dropped 4 bases and J dropped 2; count of bases not matched to a gene: 9. For the CDR3, the DNA is TGTGCCAGCAGCCCCATGGAGGGACTACACACAGATACGCAGTATTTT. Translation gives CASSPMEGLHTDTQYF.

The chain is built from TRBV9 and TRBJ2-5; D unresolved. The V and J ends lost 0 bases and 5 bases respectively, with 8 bases between them. The CDR3 covers 13 residues. Germline CDR1 and CDR2: SGDLS and YYNGEE. CDR3 in amino acids: CASSVALSETQYF. In nucleotides, the CDR3 is TGTGCCAGCAGCGTAGCCCTTTCTGAGACCCAGTACTTC.

The genes are TRBV7-9 and TRBJ2-1, with 9 bases that match TRBD2. Germline V lookup: CDR1 SEHNR, CDR2 FQNEAQ (reference sequence). Losses at the gene ends were 4 bases for V and 4 bases for J; bases not matched to a gene: 8. The CDR3 loop spans 16 amino acids. CDR3 DNA: TGTGCCAGCAGCTCGAGTAGCGGGAGATTTTACAATGAGCAGTTCTTC. Translated: CASSSSSGRFYNEQFF.

A note on this clone: At one of its ends the junction is not consistent with the germline gene, which may arise from a read error. The rearrangement links TRBV7-2 to TRBJ1-1; D remains unclear. This CDR3 region has 13 residues. Germline CDR1 is SGHTA and CDR2 is FQGNSA. Here the CDR3 reads CASSLVGGRGPLF. For the CDR3, the DNA is TGTGCCAGCAGCTTAGTTGGCGGGCGAGGACCCCTCTTT.

This chain uses TRBV11-2 with TRBJ2-1, with D maybe TRBD2 (6 bases). This CDR3 is built from 13 residues. Germline CDR1 reads SGHAT; CDR2 reads FQNNGV. V lost 6 bases and J lost 3, with 9 bases in between. The CDR3 bases are TGTGCCAGCAGGGGGGGAAGCTACAATGAGCAGTTCTTC. Translating gives CASRGGSYNEQFF.

The genes are TRBV4-1 and TRBJ2-7, with 10 nucleotides matching TRBD2. J lost 5 bases, V lost 4 bases, and 5 bases had no gene match. Germline V gene lookup returns CDR1 MGHRA and CDR2 YSYEKL. The length of the CDR3 is 14 residues. CDR3 bases: TGCGCCAGCAGCCCCCTAGCGGGAGCAAACGAGCAGTACTTC. As protein: CASSPLAGANEQYF.

The chain links TRBV7-6 to TRBJ1-5, with a weak D call TRBD1 (5 bases). Germline loops: CDR1 SGHVS, CDR2 FNYEAQ. V was trimmed by 1 base and J by 0 bases, leaving 7 bases between them. The length of the CDR3 is 15 residues. The CDR3 DNA sequence: TGTGCCAGCAGCTTAGAAGGGGATAGCAATCAGCCCCAGCATTTT. It encodes CASSLEGDSNQPQHF.

The chain couples TRBV19 to TRBJ2-2, with 7 bases fitting TRBD2. Germline V gene lookup returns CDR1 LNHDA and CDR2 SQIVND (reference sequence). Germline trimming cut 7 bases from V and 3 bases from J; bases unmatched to any gene: 8. The CDR3 runs to 15 residues. The CDR3 region has the DNA TGTGCCAGTACCACTATAGCGGGTCACACCGGGGAGCTGTTTTTT. Its protein is CASTTIAGHTGELFF.

This chain uses TRBV15 with TRBJ1-5; D is uncertain. Trimming took 8 bases from V and 2 from J, leaving 16 bases between them. CDR3 length: 15 residues. Germline V gene lookup returns CDR1 LNHNV and CDR2 YYDKDF (reference sequence). CDR3 protein: CATSSVPGGNQPQHF. The CDR3 DNA follows: TGTGCCACCTCGTCGGTTCCCGGGGGCAATCAGCCCCAGCATTTT. The complete variable domain, with remaining parts taken from reference TRBV15 and TRBJ1-5, reads DAMVIQNPRYQVTQFGKPVTLSCSQTLNHNVMYWYQQKSSQAPKLLFHYYDKDFNNEADTPDNFQSRRPNTSFCFLDIRSPGLGDTAMYLCATSSVPGGNQPQHFGDGTRLSIL.

V usage is TRBV28 and J usage is TRBJ1-2; TRBD1 matches at 8 bases. CDR1 is MDHEN, CDR2 SYDVKM, per germline. V lost 6 bases and J lost 8; bases outside the gene matches: 5. The CDR3 length is 12 residues. CDR3 bases: TGTGCCAGCAGCCGGACAGGGTTCGGCTACACCTTC. Amino acid sequence: CASSRTGFGYTF.

V is TRBV6-5 and J is TRBJ1-2; 8 bases match TRBD1. V shed 5 bases and J 8 bases; nucleotides not matched to a gene: 10. CDR3 size: 14 residues. The germline V gene has CDR1 MNHEY and CDR2 SVGAGI. CDR3 loop: CASSNGQGYPGYTF. The CDR3 nucleotides read TGTGCCAGCAGTAACGGACAGGGATACCCCGGCTACACCTTC.

J is TRBJ2-1 and V is TRBV28; 8 bases fit TRBD2. The trim removed 3 bases at V and 9 bases at J, leaving 19 bases unmatched. The CDR3 length is 18 residues. Germline V gives CDR1 MDHEN, CDR2 SYDVKM. The DNA of the CDR3 is TGTGCCAGCAGTTTCCTCTTTCCGGGACACACTCTAGCGGGTGAGCAGTTCTTC. Its protein product is CASSFLFPGHTLAGEQFF.

The V and J genes are TRBV9 and TRBJ2-3; 9 bases map to TRBD2. V lost 3 bases, J lost 0 bases, and 5 bases stayed unmatched. Germline values: CDR1 SGDLS, CDR2 YYNGEE. CDR3 size: 16 residues. CDR3 DNA: TGTGCCAGCAGCGCCAGACTAGCGGCGAGCACAGATACGCAGTATTTT. Residues: CASSARLAASTDTQYF.